This entry describes one TCR beta chain. What it binds is unknown. With 0 bases removed from V and 2 bases from J, the gap between germline ends came to 5 bases. This CDR3 spans 14 amino acids. In germline, CDR1 is MNHNS, CDR2 SASEGT. Here immunoSEQ multiplex PCR was the method, and the copy in TCRdb shows in-frame clones only, minus some. The sample yields 90,000 to 120,000 clones, about 90% seen once. The entry originates in a study of T cell responses to AZD1222 COVID-19 vaccine. Notes on the study in general: Among vaccine-associated CD4 TCRs, coverage spanned spike, with dominance at 160-218 and 743-854.

This receptor was taken from an adult who received the AZD1222 COVID-19 vaccine. This specimen was peripheral blood, taken 28 days after the second AZD1222 dose. The chain combines TRBV6-1 with TRBJ1-5, with D perhaps TRBD1 (5 bases). The CDR3 DNA is TGTGCCAGCAGTGAAGCAGGGGGCAATCAGCCCCAGCATTTT. As protein: CASSEAGGNQPQHF.